This T cell receptor beta chain was recovered during a study of radiotherapy plus CTLA-4 blockade in lung cancer. At the level of the study: An objective response was seen in about 17% of patients, and disease control in about 31%. Study results and limitations: Expansion in blood of tumor-derived TCR clones was seen after radiotherapy plus ipilimumab.

Regarding this clone: The antigen is not known.

This CDR3 comprises 15 residues. The germline V and J ends were trimmed by 2 bases and 4 bases, with 14 bases remaining between them. Per the germline V gene, CDR1 is MNHNY and CDR2 is SVGAGI (reference sequence). Only in-frame clones appear in the TCRdb table, and some are missing; sequencing was by immunoSEQ multiplex PCR. The table has 80,000 to 95,000 clones, roughly four fifths seen once. This chain connects TRBV6-6 to TRBJ1-1; D may be TRBD1 (6 bases). The sample consisted of peripheral blood, taken from a patient treated with radiotherapy plus ipilimumab. The sequence came from a human donor with non-small cell lung cancer who had stable disease on radiotherapy plus ipilimumab. As DNA, the CDR3 is TGTGCCAGCAGTTACGGGGGCAGGGTGGGCACTGAAGCTTTCTTT. Encoded protein: CASSYGGRVGTEAFF.